The 25 T cell receptor beta chains listed next were all sequenced from one sample in a study of blood T cell repertoires in COVID-19. The data were produced by immunoSEQ multiplex PCR, yet TCRdb's version contains in-frame clones alone and is incomplete. The sample yields a few hundred thousand clones, about 85% seen once. The sample was peripheral blood. The receptors originated from a human donor with COVID-19, enrolled during active disease. The donor label of this sample is uncertain.

The CDR3 DNA reads as TGTGCCAGCAGCCTTCTGGGGGGGGCCGGGGAGCTGTTTTTT. It specifies CASSLLGGAGELFF. The chain joins TRBV7-2 to TRBJ2-2, with 7 bases fitting TRBD2. The germline V gene has CDR1 SGHTA and CDR2 FQGNSA. The CDR3 is made up of 14 amino acids. J gave up 6 bases and V 5 bases, and 6 bases lay outside the gene matches.

V gene TRBV5-1 combines with J gene TRBJ1-1; the D is unclear. V was cut by 5 bases and J by 3 bases, with 11 bases left in between. The germline V gene has CDR1 SGHRS and CDR2 YFSETQ. The CDR3 totals 13 residues. For the CDR3, the DNA is TGCGCCAGCAGGCCCCGAACGGACACTGAAGCTTTCTTT. It specifies CASRPRTDTEAFF.

The V call is TRBV11-1, the J call TRBJ2-5; D gene unclear. The CDR3 is 13 residues long. CDR1 SGHAT and CDR2 FQDESV come from the germline V gene (reference sequence). The V and J ends lost 4 bases and 1 base respectively, with 7 bases between them. CDR3 DNA: TGTGCCAGCAGCTCCCTAGGCCAAGAGACCCAGTACTTC. Translation: CASSSLGQETQYF.

Only one count was recorded for this clone. The gene calls are TRBV6-5 and TRBJ1-1, with a possible D match to TRBD1 (5 bases). The ends were cut back, 2 bases at V and 0 bases at J, with 10 bases in the middle. There are 15 residues in the CDR3. Germline V gene data show CDR1 as MNHEY and CDR2 as SVGAGI. The CDR3, as DNA: TGTGCCAGCAGTTACCACGACAGCGTGAACACTGAAGCTTTCTTT. Protein product: CASSYHDSVNTEAFF.

The rearrangement uses TRBV9 and TRBJ1-2, with unresolved D. Germline CDR1 reads SGDLS; CDR2 reads YYNGEE. This CDR3 is 13 amino acids long. Trimming pared 0 bases from V and 5 bases from J, leaving 8 bases between. The CDR3 sequence: CASSVDPGYGYTF. DNA of the CDR3: TGTGCCAGCAGCGTAGATCCGGGGTATGGCTACACCTTC.

This chain connects TRBV6-4 to TRBJ1-2; 7 bases match TRBD1. Germline assignment: CDR1 MRHNA and CDR2 SNTAGT. The CDR3 is 15 residues long. V was clipped by 0 bases and J by 4 bases; unmatched bases: 5. Written as DNA, the CDR3 is TGTGCCAGCAGTGACTCAACAGGGGCACCCTATGGCTACACCTTC. It is translated as CASSDSTGAPYGYTF.

V and J are TRBV7-2 and TRBJ2-3; 13 positions match TRBD2. The CDR3 runs 16 residues. From germline, CDR1 is SGHTA and CDR2 FQGNSA. The trim removed 6 bases at V and 2 bases at J, leaving 5 bases unmatched. The CDR3 here is CASRDGLAGVTDTQYF. The DNA for the CDR3 is TGTGCCAGCAGGGATGGACTAGCGGGGGTCACAGATACGCAGTATTTT.

The rearrangement uses TRBV6-5 and TRBJ2-7, with TRBD2 as a possible D gene (6 bases). With 0 bases removed from V and 6 bases from J, the gap between germline ends came to 12 bases. CDR3 length: 14 residues. Germline V gene data show CDR1 as MNHEY and CDR2 as SVGAGI. CDR3 region: CASSYSWGRREQYF. For the CDR3, the DNA is TGTGCCAGCAGTTACTCATGGGGGAGGCGCGAGCAGTACTTC.

The genes are TRBV28 and TRBJ2-7; possibly TRBD1 for D (6 bases). Germline lookup yields CDR1 MDHEN and CDR2 SYDVKM. The CDR3 runs to 14 residues. Trimming removed 7 bases from V and 3 bases from J, with 16 bases in between. The CDR3 sequence: CASNQADRSYEQYF. For the CDR3, the DNA is TGTGCCAGCAACCAAGCGGACAGAAGCTACGAGCAGTACTTC.

This chain connects TRBV18 to TRBJ1-3; D unclear. Germline lookup yields CDR1 KGHSH and CDR2 LQKENI. V dropped 2 bases and J dropped 0 bases, with 11 bases sitting between them. This CDR3 is 16 amino acids long. This chain's CDR3 is CASSPSAEVSGNTIYF. The CDR3 region has the DNA TGTGCCAGCTCACCATCGGCTGAGGTCTCTGGAAACACCATATATTTT.

V gene TRBV2 combines with J gene TRBJ1-1, with D possibly being TRBD1 (5 bases). This CDR3 region has 15 residues. V was cut by 2 bases and J by 13 bases, with 23 bases left in between. The germline CDR1 and CDR2 sequences are SNHLY and FYNNEI. CDR3 sequence: CASSEYGDSPLGGFF. The CDR3 DNA is TGTGCCAGCAGTGAATATGGGGACTCCCCACTGGGTGGTTTCTTT.

This clone was detected once. The J gene is TRBJ2-1, the V gene TRBV3-1 (or the pseudogene TRBV3-2), with D perhaps matching TRBD2 (6 bases). The V end was cut by 0 bases, the J end by 5 bases, with 11 bases between. This CDR3 is 15 amino acids long. Germline V gene sequence: CDR1 LGHDT, CDR2 YNNKEL (reference sequence). The CDR3 nucleotides are TGTGCCAGCAGCCAAGATTTTACTAGCCACAATGAGCAGTTCTTC. Encoded protein: CASSQDFTSHNEQFF.

The genes are TRBV18 and TRBJ2-2; 7 nucleotides agree with TRBD2. Germline V lookup: CDR1 KGHSH, CDR2 LQKENI. The CDR3 is made up of 14 amino acids. The ends lost 6 bases at V and 7 bases at J; junction bases unmatched: 8. This CDR3 reads CASSAGAENGELFF. CDR3 nucleotides: TGTGCCAGCTCCGCGGGAGCGGAGAACGGGGAGCTGTTTTTT.

The chain carries TRBV9 and TRBJ2-1, with 10 bases that match TRBD2. The CDR3 sequence is 16 residues long. V dropped 4 bases and J dropped 6; count of bases not matched to a gene: 10. The germline CDR1 and CDR2 sequences are SGDLS and YYNGEE. DNA of the CDR3: TGTGCCAGCAGCCCATGGGGGGGGACTAGCGTCAATGAGCAGTTCTTC. It encodes CASSPWGGTSVNEQFF.

The J gene is TRBJ2-5, the V gene TRBV6-7; TRBD2 matches at 7 bases. TRBV6-7 is identified as an open reading frame with a role that is uncertain. The CDR3 contains 13 residues. Trimming took 7 bases from V and 5 from J; bases not matched to a gene: 7. CDR3: CASNQLARETQYF. CDR3 in DNA: TGTGCCAGCAATCAACTAGCGAGGGAGACCCAGTACTTC.

The chain employs TRBV11-2 and TRBJ2-3, with 9 bases fitting TRBD2. J lost 4 bases, V lost 5 bases, and 7 bases had no gene match. In germline, CDR1 is SGHAT, CDR2 FQNNGV. The CDR3 covers 15 residues. This chain's CDR3 is CASSPRSGSADTQYF. CDR3 bases: TGTGCCAGCAGCCCCCGTAGCGGGAGTGCAGATACGCAGTATTTT. Based on the CDR3 plus reference TRBV11-2 and TRBJ2-3, the full variable domain is EAGVAQSPRYKIIEKRQSVAFWCNPISGHATLYWYQQILGQGPKLLIQFQNNGVVDDSQLPKDRFSAERLKGVDSTLKIQPAKLEDSAVYLCASSPRSGSADTQYFGPGTRLTVL.

The chain uses TRBV18 and TRBJ2-1; 7 positions match TRBD1. This CDR3 has 15 residues. Germline V gene sequence: CDR1 KGHSH, CDR2 LQKENI. V was pared by 0 bases and J by 5 bases, with 4 bases of the junction left unmatched. In DNA, the CDR3 is TGTGCCAGCTCACCACCGGGACAGAGCCACAATGAGCAGTTCTTC. Amino acids: CASSPPGQSHNEQFF.

The chain combines TRBV7-6 with TRBJ1-1; 8 positions agree with TRBD1. CDR1 is SGHVS, CDR2 FNYEAQ, per germline. The CDR3 consists of 15 residues. The trim removed 2 bases at V and 2 bases at J, leaving 4 bases unmatched. The CDR3 region is CASSLFPGGNTEAFF. The CDR3 DNA reads as TGTGCCAGCAGCTTATTTCCAGGGGGCAACACTGAAGCTTTCTTT. Combining the CDR3 with reference TRBV7-6 and TRBJ1-1 gives the whole variable domain GAGVSQSPRYKVTKRGQDVALRCDPISGHVSLYWYRQALGQGPEFLTYFNYEAQQDKSGLPNDRFSAERPEGSISTLTIQRTEQRDSAMYRCASSLFPGGNTEAFFGQGTRLTVV.

The rearrangement links TRBV18 to TRBJ1-3; perhaps TRBD1 as D (5 bases). With 4 bases removed from V and 4 bases from J, the gap between germline ends came to 11 bases. This CDR3 has 14 residues. From germline, CDR1 is KGHSH and CDR2 LQKENI. As DNA, the CDR3 is TGTGCCAGCTCACTCCGACAGCTGGGAAACACCATATATTTT. This codes for CASSLRQLGNTIYF.

The chain carries TRBV4-2 and TRBJ2-3, with 7 bases fitting TRBD2. The CDR3 runs 16 residues. The ends lost 3 bases at V and 2 bases at J; junction bases unmatched: 8. Per germline, CDR1 LGHNA and CDR2 YNFKEQ. The CDR3 loop is CASSHPRDYNTDTQYF. The CDR3 coding sequence is TGTGCCAGCAGCCATCCCCGGGACTACAACACAGATACGCAGTATTTT.

V is TRBV27 and J is TRBJ2-1; D might be TRBD2 (6 bases). V lost 2 bases to trimming and J lost 3 bases, with 11 bases between them. This CDR3 is built from 15 residues. The germline V gene has CDR1 MNHEY and CDR2 SMNVEV (reference sequence). The CDR3 is CASSLGLASYNEQFF. Written as DNA, the CDR3 is TGTGCCAGCAGTTTAGGGCTAGCGAGCTACAATGAGCAGTTCTTC.

V and J are TRBV19 and TRBJ2-7; 7 nucleotides align to TRBD1. Germline V gives CDR1 LNHDA, CDR2 SQIVND (reference sequence). The CDR3 is made up of 14 amino acids. After removal of 5 bases from V and 1 base from J, the junction contained 5 bases not matched to a gene. This chain's CDR3 is CASSLDRESYEQYF. In DNA form, the CDR3 reads TGTGCCAGTAGTCTTGACAGGGAATCCTACGAGCAGTACTTC.

The chain has TRBV9 and TRBJ1-2, with D tentatively TRBD1 (6 bases). The CDR3 loop spans 13 amino acids. Trimming shortened V by 0 bases and J by 8 bases, and 11 bases separated the two germline ends. The germline gives CDR1 SGDLS, CDR2 YYNGEE. The CDR3 reads CASSVAAGVGYTF. The CDR3 coding sequence is TGTGCCAGCAGCGTAGCCGCAGGGGTCGGCTACACCTTC. Combining the CDR3 with reference TRBV9 and TRBJ1-2 gives the whole variable domain DSGVTQTPKHLITATGQRVTLRCSPRSGDLSVYWYQQSLDQGLQFLIQYYNGEERAKGNILERFSAQQFPDLHSELNLSSLELGDSALYFCASSVAAGVGYTFGSGTRLTVV.

The rearrangement links TRBV30 to TRBJ2-7, with 11 nucleotides matching TRBD1. The CDR3 is 14 residues long. V dropped 1 base and J dropped 3; count of bases not matched to a gene: 2. From germline, CDR1 is GTSNPN and CDR2 SVGIG (reference sequence). The CDR3 spells CAWSGTGGLYEQYF. The CDR3 coding sequence is TGTGCCTGGAGTGGGACAGGGGGCCTCTACGAGCAGTACTTC.

This rearrangement joins TRBV28 to TRBJ2-7; TRBD1 matches at 9 bases. Germline V lookup: CDR1 MDHEN, CDR2 SYDVKM. V dropped 4 bases and J dropped 6; count of bases not matched to a gene: 10. The CDR3 has 15 amino acids. The CDR3 reads CASSSPGTGFAEQYF. CDR3 sequence (DNA): TGTGCCAGCAGTTCCCCCGGGACAGGGTTCGCCGAGCAGTACTTC.